This T cell receptor beta chain emerged from a study of identical twins' blood T cells. This clonotype was counted many times. All three twin pairs grew up together with likely shared infections and vaccines. TCRdb processed the 5' RACE reads anew with MiXCR; each CDR3 protein has one entry. The data hold a few hundred thousand distinct CDR3 sequences, with roughly 28% observed a single time. Germline V gene sequence: CDR1 MRHNA, CDR2 SNTAGT. The CDR3 is 14 residues long. Trimming removed 3 bases at V and 1 base at J, with 8 bases between. The chain links TRBV6-4 to TRBJ2-3, with unresolved D. This receptor was identified in a woman aged 18-50 years in good health. Input material: PBMCs. The CDR3 nucleotides read TGTGCCAGCAGTGAAGCCGGTGGCACAGATACGCAGTATTTT. It is translated as CASSEAGGTDTQYF.